This TCR beta chain originates from a study of beta chain features in type 1 diabetes. As every portion of the isolated RNA was reverse transcribed, the sequencing read expressed TCRB transcripts. Here immunoSEQ multiplex PCR was the method, and the copy in TCRdb shows in-frame clones only, minus some. The table has hundreds of thousands of clones, about a sixth seen once. This clone was recorded a few times. No antigen is known for it. The CDR3 has 13 residues. Trimming cost V 4 bases and J 5 bases, with 11 bases left between them. Germline V gives CDR1 SGHTA, CDR2 FQGNSA. Overall study results and limits: Within patients, naive, central memory and Treg TCRB repertoires seemed more similar than within healthy donors. Within each of all four CD4+ subsets, Type 1 diabetes patients had TCRB CDR3s that were moderately but significantly shorter.

The V gene is TRBV7-2, the J gene TRBJ1-2; maybe TRBD1 (6 bases). Sequences were obtained from naive CD4+ T cells from blood. This TCR came from a young man in good health. This chain's CDR3 is CASSSYQGYGYTF. In DNA, the CDR3 is TGTGCCAGCAGCTCCTATCAGGGGTATGGCTACACCTTC.